This TCR beta chain comes out of a study of blood T cell repertoires in COVID-19. Study as a whole: From the United States, Italy and Spain came samples of acute and convalescent COVID-19. In each case, the material was cDNA or gDNA derived from T cells, B-cell-depleted T cells, or PBMCs.

The CDR3 covers 14 residues. Germline assignment: CDR1 SGDLS and CDR2 YYNGEE. Between the trimmed V and J ends, which lost 3 bases and 1 base, there was a span of 10 bases. Source study methods: Reference gene primers were amplified, and this amplification served to estimate nucleated cell counts. Sequenced by immunoSEQ multiplex PCR; TCRdb stores in-frame clones only, minus some. D and trimming were read from the DNA, whereas the V and J calls and clone size are those reported in that table. In the table there are under 250,000 clones, around 86% of which are singletons. The V call is TRBV9, the J call TRBJ1-1, with a tentative D call TRBD1 (5 bases). The origin of this receptor is a woman in her sixties or seventies with active or convalescent COVID-19. Sequencing was done on a sample of peripheral blood. CDR3 sequence (DNA): TGTGCCAGCAGCGCTAGGGGAGGGAACACTGAAGCTTTCTTT. Protein product: CASSARGGNTEAFF.